The 5 T cell receptor beta chains below were found in one sample sequenced in a study of CD8 T cells in ankylosing spondylitis. TCRdb independently ran MiXCR on the 5' RACE reads; one entry per CDR3 protein. The table records around 130,000 distinct CDR3 sequences, approximately 9.9% of them present only once. Sequencing input: blood, either unsorted or a sorted T cell fraction (not recorded which). The receptors originated from a male donor with ankylosing spondylitis or in good health (not recorded which).

This clonotype was counted many times. The V and J genes are TRBV20-1 and TRBJ2-3, with 13 bases aligning to TRBD2. The CDR3 contains 15 residues. V dropped 6 bases and J dropped 3; count of bases not matched to a gene: 6. From germline, CDR1 is DFQATT and CDR2 SNEGSKA (reference sequence). DNA of the CDR3: TGCAGTGCCCTGACTAGCGGGAGGTTGACAGATACGCAGTATTTT. Its protein product is CSALTSGRLTDTQYF.

This clonotype is large. This chain links TRBV27 with TRBJ2-3; 13 nucleotides align to TRBD2. The germline CDR1 and CDR2 sequences are MNHEY and SMNVEV (reference sequence). The CDR3 contains 15 residues. Unmatched junction bases numbered 3, after V lost 5 bases and J lost 4 bases. The CDR3 region has the DNA TGTGCCAGCAGTAGGACTAGCGGGAGCCCAGATACGCAGTATTTT. Translating gives CASSRTSGSPDTQYF.

This clonotype was recorded many times. The genes are TRBV6-2 or TRBV6-3 and TRBJ2-7; D is perhaps TRBD1 (6 bases). From germline, CDR1 is MNHEY and CDR2 SVGEGT. Trimming cost V 7 bases and J 2 bases, with 21 bases left between them. CDR3 length equals 16 residues. The CDR3: CASTPLMGGQTYEQYF. CDR3 in DNA: TGTGCCAGCACTCCCCTGATGGGTGGACAGACCTACGAGCAGTACTTC.

This clonotype was seen ten or more times. This chain connects TRBV20-1 to TRBJ1-1; 10 nucleotides align to TRBD1. The CDR3 length is 16 residues. The germline CDR1 and CDR2 sequences are DFQATT and SNEGSKA (reference sequence). The V and J ends lost 5 bases and 4 bases, in that order; junction bases with no gene match: 13. CDR3 in amino acids: CSAQTGGAIGFTEAFF. In DNA, the CDR3 is TGCAGTGCTCAGACAGGGGGCGCAATAGGTTTCACTGAAGCTTTCTTT.

This clonotype was detected ten times or more. The chain links TRBV3-1 to TRBJ2-3; maybe TRBD2 (6 bases). Germline lookup yields CDR1 LGHDT and CDR2 YNNKEL (reference sequence). V was clipped by 4 bases and J by 6 bases, with 14 bases between them. CDR3 size: 14 residues. CDR3 loop: CASSPNRGSDTQYF. DNA of the CDR3: TGTGCCAGCAGCCCAAACCGGGGGTCGGATACGCAGTATTTT.